This T cell receptor beta chain was observed in a study of blood T cell repertoires in COVID-19. Looking at the study overall: The origin of the acute and convalescent COVID-19 samples was the United States, Italy and Spain. In each case, the material was cDNA or gDNA derived from T cells, B-cell-depleted T cells, or PBMCs.

Trimming stripped 5 bases from V and 5 bases from J, with 15 bases between. The CDR3 extends over 14 amino acids. Per germline, CDR1 SGHAT and CDR2 FQNNGV. Sequencing was performed with immunoSEQ multiplex PCR; in TCRdb, only in-frame clones are kept and a portion is missing. The table lists approximately 82,000 clones, roughly 82% of them singletons. This chain connects TRBV11-2 to TRBJ2-5; D possibly corresponds to TRBD2 (6 bases). Sequenced sample: peripheral blood. The receptor was derived from a man over 45 with active or convalescent COVID-19. CDR3 DNA sequence: TGTGCCAGCAGCCCGTTTGAGGGGAGGGAGACCCAGTACTTC. It codes for CASSPFEGRETQYF.